The text below deals with one T cell receptor (beta chain). The CDR3 runs 15 residues. Germline V gene data show CDR1 as DFQATT and CDR2 as SNEGSKA (reference sequence). This entry comes from a study of monozygotic twins with inflammatory bowel disease. Template switching introduced UMIs that contain a 6-nucleotide sample barcode. For each CDR3 protein, TCRdb gives one entry from its re-call of the 5' RACE reads, without DNA. This listing includes about 380,000 distinct CDR3 sequences. This sequence originates from a human donor with ulcerative colitis or Crohn's disease, or a healthy co-twin of an affected twin (not recorded which). The chain carries TRBV20-1 and TRBJ2-3; as DNA is missing, the TRBD1 call by TCRdb cannot be tested. The sequencing input was blood. This chain's CDR3 is CSASWGQGLTDTQYF.